This is a list of T cell receptor beta chains from one sample in a study of T cell responses to AZD1222 COVID-19 vaccine. Produced via immunoSEQ multiplex PCR; TCRdb's table is partial and in-frame only. This table has about 110,000 clones, around nine tenths appearing once. Sequenced material: peripheral blood, taken 28 days after the second AZD1222 dose. These receptors all stem from an adult who received the AZD1222 COVID-19 vaccine. CDR3s include the opening cysteine and the closing phenylalanine or tryptophan. A D gene is named only where the DNA matches it firmly. The size entry is marked missing in some rows and otherwise reads once, few, many or a size class.

d_call,j_call,clone_size,v_call,cdr3_nt,cdr3_aa
.,TRBJ2-5,.,TRBV2,TGTGCCAGCAGTGAGGGGGGAGAGACCCAGTACTTC,CASSEGGETQYF
TRBD1,TRBJ2-2,.,TRBV28,TGTGCCAGCAGCTTTAGCCCCCAAACTCGACAGGGTAACACCGGGGAGCTGTTTTTT,CASSFSPQTRQGNTGELFF
.,TRBJ1-1,few,TRBV6-5,TGTGCCAGCAGTTATTTCCGGAACACTGAAGCTTTCTTT,CASSYFRNTEAFF
.,TRBJ2-1,.,TRBV4-1,TGCGCCAGCAGCCCCCGATCGGGGGCGGGGGATTCCTACAATGAGCAGTTCTTC,CASSPRSGAGDSYNEQFF
TRBD1,TRBJ1-5,.,TRBV10-2,TGCGCCAGCAGTGAGTACTTGACAGGGAATCAGCCCCAGCATTTT,CASSEYLTGNQPQHF
TRBD1,TRBJ1-5,.,TRBV9,TGTGCCAGCTCGCGGGGGACAGCTAATCAGCCCCAGCATTTT,CASSRGTANQPQHF
TRBD1,TRBJ2-2,.,TRBV19,TGTGCCAGTAGTATCTACTGGGACAGTGAAACCGGGGAGCTGTTTTTT,CASSIYWDSETGELFF
.,TRBJ2-2,.,TRBV19,TGTGCCAGTAGTATTCAGGGCAGCACCGGGGAGCTGTTTTTT,CASSIQGSTGELFF
.,TRBJ1-1,.,TRBV25-1,TGTGCCAGCAGTCTAGGGGGTACGGCGGCCGAAGTGCTCTTT,CASSLGGTAAEVLF
.,TRBJ1-2,once,TRBV24-1,TGTGCCACCAGTGACGGTAGACAGATGCGTGGCTACACCTTC,CATSDGRQMRGYTF
.,TRBJ1-1,.,TRBV9,TGTGCCAGCAGCGTAGGGGTTAAGGGAGGTGGTGAAGCTTTCTTT,CASSVGVKGGGEAFF
TRBD1,TRBJ2-7,once,TRBV9,TGTGCCAGCAGCCAGGAGGGACAGGTCTCCTACGAGCAGTACTTC,CASSQEGQVSYEQYF
TRBD1,TRBJ1-2,.,TRBV10-3,TGTGCCATCAGTTCAGTCAGCAGGACAGGGGGTGGCTACACCTTC,CAISSVSRTGGGYTF
.,TRBJ2-2,.,TRBV10-2,TGCGCCAGCAGTGGCACCGGGGAGCTGTTTTTT,CASSGTGELFF
TRBD1,TRBJ1-2,.,TRBV6-2/TRBV6-3,TGTGCCAGCAGTTACAGGGAGGGGGCATATGGCTACACCTTC,CASSYREGAYGYTF
.,TRBJ2-7,.,TRBV7-2,TGTGCCAGCAGCTTACAGGGTGGGAGCTCCTACGAGCAGTACTTC,CASSLQGGSSYEQYF
.,TRBJ1-5,few,TRBV5-6,TGTGCCAGCAGCTTGAAGGACTTCAATCAGCCCCAGCATTTT,CASSLKDFNQPQHF